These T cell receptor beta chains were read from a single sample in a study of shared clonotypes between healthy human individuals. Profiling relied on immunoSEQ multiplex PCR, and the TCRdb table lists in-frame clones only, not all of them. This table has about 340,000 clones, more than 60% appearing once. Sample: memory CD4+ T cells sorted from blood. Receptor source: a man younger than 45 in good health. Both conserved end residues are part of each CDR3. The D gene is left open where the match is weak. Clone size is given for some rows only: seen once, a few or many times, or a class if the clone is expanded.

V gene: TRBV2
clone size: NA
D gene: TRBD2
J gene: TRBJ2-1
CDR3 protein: CASRTSGTNEQFF
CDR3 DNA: TGTGCCAGCCGGACTAGCGGGACCAATGAGCAGTTCTTC

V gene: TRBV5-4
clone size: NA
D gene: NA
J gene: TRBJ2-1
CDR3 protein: CASSPGETYNEQFF
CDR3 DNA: TGTGCCAGCAGCCCGGGGGAGACTTACAATGAGCAGTTCTTC

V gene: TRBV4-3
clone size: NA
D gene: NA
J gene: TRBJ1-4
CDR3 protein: CASSQDVFEGRSEKLFF
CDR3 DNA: TGCGCCAGCAGCCAAGATGTTTTCGAGGGACGGAGTGAAAAACTGTTTTTT

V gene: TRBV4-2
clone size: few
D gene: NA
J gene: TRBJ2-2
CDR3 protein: CASSQNTGLNTGELFF
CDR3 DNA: TGTGCCAGCAGCCAGAATACGGGTCTCAACACCGGGGAGCTGTTTTTT

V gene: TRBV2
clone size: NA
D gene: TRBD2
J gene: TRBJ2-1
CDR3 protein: CASKGASGRDEQFF
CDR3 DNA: TGTGCCAGCAAGGGAGCTAGCGGGAGAGACGAGCAGTTCTTC

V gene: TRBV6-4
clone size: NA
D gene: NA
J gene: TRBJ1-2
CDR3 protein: CASSGLLDGRGDGGYTF
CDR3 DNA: TGTGCCAGCAGTGGACTCTTGGACGGCCGGGGTGATGGGGGCTACACCTTC

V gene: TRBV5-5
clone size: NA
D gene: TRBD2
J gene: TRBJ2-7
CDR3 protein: CASSPTSGYGEQYF
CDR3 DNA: TGTGCCAGCAGCCCTACTAGCGGGTATGGCGAGCAGTACTTC

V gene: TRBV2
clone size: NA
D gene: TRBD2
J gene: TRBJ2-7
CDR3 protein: CASASGRWEQYF
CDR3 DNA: TGTGCCAGCGCCAGCGGGAGGTGGGAGCAGTACTTC

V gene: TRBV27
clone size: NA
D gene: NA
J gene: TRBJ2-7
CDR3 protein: CASGPSAALGEQYF
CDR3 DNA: TGTGCCAGCGGGCCTAGCGCTGCCCTGGGGGAGCAGTACTTC

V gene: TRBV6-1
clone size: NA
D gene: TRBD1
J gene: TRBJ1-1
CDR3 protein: CASSLPTGAAFF
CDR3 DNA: TGTGCCAGCAGCCTCCCCACAGGGGCCGCTTTCTTT